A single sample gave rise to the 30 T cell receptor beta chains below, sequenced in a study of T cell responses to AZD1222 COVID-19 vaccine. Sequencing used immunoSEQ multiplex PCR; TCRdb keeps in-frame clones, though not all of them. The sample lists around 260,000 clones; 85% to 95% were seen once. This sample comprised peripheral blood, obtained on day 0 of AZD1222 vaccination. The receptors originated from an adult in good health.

This chain's CDR3 is CASSLATSGGVYEQYF. In DNA, the CDR3 is TGTGCCAGCAGCTTAGCGACTAGCGGGGGGGTGTACGAGCAGTACTTC. The V and J genes are TRBV7-6 and TRBJ2-7; 14 bases fit TRBD2. The junction had 2 bases not matched to a gene; V was cut back by 0 bases and J by 4 bases. CDR1 is SGHVS, CDR2 FNYEAQ, per germline. This CDR3 spans 16 amino acids.

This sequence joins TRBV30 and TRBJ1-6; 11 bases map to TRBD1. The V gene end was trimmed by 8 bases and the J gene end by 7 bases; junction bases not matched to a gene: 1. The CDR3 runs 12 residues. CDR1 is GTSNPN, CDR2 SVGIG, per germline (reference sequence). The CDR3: CAGDRGNSPLHF. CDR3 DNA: TGTGCCGGGGACAGGGGGAATTCACCCCTCCACTTT.

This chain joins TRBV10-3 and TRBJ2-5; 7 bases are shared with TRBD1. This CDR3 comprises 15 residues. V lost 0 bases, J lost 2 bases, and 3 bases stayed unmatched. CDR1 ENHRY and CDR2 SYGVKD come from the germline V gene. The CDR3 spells CAISESRDSQETQYF. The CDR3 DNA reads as TGTGCCATCAGTGAGTCCCGGGACAGTCAAGAGACCCAGTACTTC.

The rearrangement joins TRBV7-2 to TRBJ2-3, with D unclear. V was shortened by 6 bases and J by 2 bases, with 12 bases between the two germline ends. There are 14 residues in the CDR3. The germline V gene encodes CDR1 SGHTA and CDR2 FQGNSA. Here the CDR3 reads CASSYPADTDTQYF. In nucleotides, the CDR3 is TGTGCCAGCAGTTACCCCGCTGACACAGATACGCAGTATTTT.

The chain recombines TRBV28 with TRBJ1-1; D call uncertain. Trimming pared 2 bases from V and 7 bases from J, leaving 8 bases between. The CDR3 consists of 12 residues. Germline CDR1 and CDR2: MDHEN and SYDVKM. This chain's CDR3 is CASSLPRREAFF. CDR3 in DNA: TGTGCCAGCAGTTTACCAAGGCGTGAAGCTTTCTTT.

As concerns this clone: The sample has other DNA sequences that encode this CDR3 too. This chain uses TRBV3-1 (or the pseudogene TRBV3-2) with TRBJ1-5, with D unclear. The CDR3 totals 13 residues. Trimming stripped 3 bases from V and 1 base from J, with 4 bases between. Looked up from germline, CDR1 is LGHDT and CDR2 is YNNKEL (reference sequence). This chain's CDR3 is CASSQGSNQPQHF. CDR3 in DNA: TGTGCCAGCAGCCAGGGGAGCAATCAGCCCCAGCATTTT.

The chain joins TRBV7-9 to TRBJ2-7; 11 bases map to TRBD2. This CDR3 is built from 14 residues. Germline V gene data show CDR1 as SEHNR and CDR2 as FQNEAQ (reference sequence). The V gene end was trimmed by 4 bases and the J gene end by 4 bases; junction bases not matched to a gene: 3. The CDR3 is CASSSTSGSYEQYF. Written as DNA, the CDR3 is TGTGCCAGCAGCTCAACTAGCGGGAGTTACGAGCAGTACTTC. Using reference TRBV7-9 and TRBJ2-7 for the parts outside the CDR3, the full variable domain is DTGVSQNPRHKITKRGQNVTFRCDPISEHNRLYWYRQTLGQGPEFLTYFQNEAQLEKSRLLSDRFSAERPKGSFSTLEIQRTEQGDSAMYLCASSSTSGSYEQYFGPGTRLTVT.

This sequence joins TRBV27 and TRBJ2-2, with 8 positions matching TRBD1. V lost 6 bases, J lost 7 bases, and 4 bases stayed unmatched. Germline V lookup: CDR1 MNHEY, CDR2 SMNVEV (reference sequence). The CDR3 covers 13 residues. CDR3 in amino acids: CASSRGRGGELFF. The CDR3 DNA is TGTGCCAGCAGCAGGGGGCGCGGCGGGGAGCTGTTTTTT.

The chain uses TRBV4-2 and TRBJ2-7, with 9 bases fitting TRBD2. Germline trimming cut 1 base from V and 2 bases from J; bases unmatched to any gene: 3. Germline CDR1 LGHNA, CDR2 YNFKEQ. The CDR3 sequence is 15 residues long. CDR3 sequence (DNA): TGTGCCAGCAGCCAAGTAGCGGGGGAACCCTACGAGCAGTACTTC. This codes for CASSQVAGEPYEQYF.

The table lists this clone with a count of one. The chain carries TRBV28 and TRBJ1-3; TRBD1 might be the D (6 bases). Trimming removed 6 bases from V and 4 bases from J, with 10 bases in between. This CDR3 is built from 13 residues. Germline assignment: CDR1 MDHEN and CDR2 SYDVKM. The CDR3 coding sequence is TGTGCCAGCAGCTCAGGACAGGGAAACACCATATATTTT. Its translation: CASSSGQGNTIYF.

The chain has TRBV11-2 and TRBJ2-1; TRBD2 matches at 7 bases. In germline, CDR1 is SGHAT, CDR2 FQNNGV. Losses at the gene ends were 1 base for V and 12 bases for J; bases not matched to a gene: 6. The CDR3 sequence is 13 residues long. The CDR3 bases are TGTGCCAGCAGCTTAGTGCGGGGGTATAGGCAGTTCTTC. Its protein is CASSLVRGYRQFF.

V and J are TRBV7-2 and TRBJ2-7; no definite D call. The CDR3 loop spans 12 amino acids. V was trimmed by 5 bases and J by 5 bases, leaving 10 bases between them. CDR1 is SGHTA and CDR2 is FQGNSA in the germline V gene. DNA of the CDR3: TGTGCCAGCAGCCCGGACGTCCACGAGCAGTACTTC. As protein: CASSPDVHEQYF.

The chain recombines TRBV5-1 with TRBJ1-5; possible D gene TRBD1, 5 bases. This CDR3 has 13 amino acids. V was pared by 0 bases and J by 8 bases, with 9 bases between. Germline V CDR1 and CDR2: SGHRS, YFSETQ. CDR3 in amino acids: CASSLAGNEPQHF. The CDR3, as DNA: TGCGCCAGCAGCTTGGCAGGGAACGAGCCCCAGCATTTT.

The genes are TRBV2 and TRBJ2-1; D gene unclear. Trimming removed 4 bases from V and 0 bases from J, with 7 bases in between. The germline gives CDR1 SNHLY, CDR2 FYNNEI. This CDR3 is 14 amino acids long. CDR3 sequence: CASSAPSSYNEQFF. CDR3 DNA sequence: TGTGCCAGCAGTGCGCCTAGCTCCTACAATGAGCAGTTCTTC.

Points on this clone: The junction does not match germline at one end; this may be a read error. CDR3 in DNA: TGTGCCAGCAGTACTCTGACAGGGTCCGAGCAGTGCTTC. Amino acid sequence: CASSTLTGSEQCF. The J gene is TRBJ2-7, the V gene TRBV12-3 or TRBV12-4; 7 bases align to TRBD1. CDR3 length equals 13 residues.

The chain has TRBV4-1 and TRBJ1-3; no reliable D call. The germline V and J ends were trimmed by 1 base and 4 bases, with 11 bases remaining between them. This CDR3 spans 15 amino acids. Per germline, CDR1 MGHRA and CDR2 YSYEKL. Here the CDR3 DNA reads TGCGCCAGCAGCCAAGGAACAGCCGACGGAAACACCATATATTTT. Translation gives CASSQGTADGNTIYF.

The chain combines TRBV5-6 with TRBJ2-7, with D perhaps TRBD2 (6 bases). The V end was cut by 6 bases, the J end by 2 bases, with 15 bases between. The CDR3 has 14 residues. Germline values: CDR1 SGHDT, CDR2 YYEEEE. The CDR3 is CASIGEEGPYEQYF. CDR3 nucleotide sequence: TGTGCCAGCATCGGGGAGGAGGGCCCCTACGAGCAGTACTTC. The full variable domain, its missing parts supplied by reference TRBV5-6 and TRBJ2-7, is DAGVTQSPTHLIKTRGQQVTLRCSPKSGHDTVSWYQQALGQGPQFIFQYYEEEERQRGNFPDRFSGHQFPNYSSELNVNALLLGDSALYLCASIGEEGPYEQYFGPGTRLTVT.

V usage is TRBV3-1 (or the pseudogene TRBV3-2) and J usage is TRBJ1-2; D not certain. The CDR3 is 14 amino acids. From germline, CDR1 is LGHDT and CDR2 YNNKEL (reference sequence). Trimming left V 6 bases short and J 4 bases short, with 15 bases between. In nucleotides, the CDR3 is TGTGCCAGCAGTCAAACGACCGGAGTCTATGGCTACACCTTC. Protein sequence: CASSQTTGVYGYTF.

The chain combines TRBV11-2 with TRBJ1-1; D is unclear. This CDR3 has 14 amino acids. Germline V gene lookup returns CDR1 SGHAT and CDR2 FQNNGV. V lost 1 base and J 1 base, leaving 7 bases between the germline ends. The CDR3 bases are TGTGCCAGCAGCTTAGGGGCGGGGAACACTGAAGCTTTCTTT. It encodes CASSLGAGNTEAFF.

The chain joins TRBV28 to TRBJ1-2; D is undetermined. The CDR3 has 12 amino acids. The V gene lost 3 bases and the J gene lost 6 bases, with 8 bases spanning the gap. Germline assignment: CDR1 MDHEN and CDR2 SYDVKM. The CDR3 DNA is TGTGCCAGCAGTTTTACCCTTGATGGCTACACCTTC. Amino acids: CASSFTLDGYTF.

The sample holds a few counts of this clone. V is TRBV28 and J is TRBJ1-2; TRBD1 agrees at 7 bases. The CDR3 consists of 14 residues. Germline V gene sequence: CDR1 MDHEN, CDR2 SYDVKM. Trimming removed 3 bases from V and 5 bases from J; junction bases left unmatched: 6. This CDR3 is CASSLAGGRYGYTF. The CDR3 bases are TGTGCCAGCAGTTTGGCAGGGGGGAGGTATGGCTACACCTTC.

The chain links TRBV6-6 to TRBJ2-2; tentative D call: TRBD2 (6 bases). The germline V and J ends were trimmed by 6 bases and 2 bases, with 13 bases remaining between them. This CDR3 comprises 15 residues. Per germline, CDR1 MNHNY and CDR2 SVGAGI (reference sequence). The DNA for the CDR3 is TGTGCCAGCAGGGGTCCGGGGGTCAACACCGGGGAGCTGTTTTTT. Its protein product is CASRGPGVNTGELFF.

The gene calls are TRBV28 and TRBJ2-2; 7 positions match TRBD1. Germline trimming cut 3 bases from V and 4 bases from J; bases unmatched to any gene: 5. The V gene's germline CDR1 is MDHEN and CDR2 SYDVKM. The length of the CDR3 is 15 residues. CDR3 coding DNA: TGTGCCAGCAGTTTGAGGGGGCAATTCACCGGGGAGCTGTTTTTT. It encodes CASSLRGQFTGELFF.

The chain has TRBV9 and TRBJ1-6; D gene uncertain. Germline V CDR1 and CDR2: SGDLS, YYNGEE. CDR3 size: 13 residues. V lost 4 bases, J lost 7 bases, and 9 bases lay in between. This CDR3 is CASSPSPNSPLHF. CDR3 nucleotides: TGTGCCAGCAGCCCAAGCCCCAATTCACCCCTCCACTTT.

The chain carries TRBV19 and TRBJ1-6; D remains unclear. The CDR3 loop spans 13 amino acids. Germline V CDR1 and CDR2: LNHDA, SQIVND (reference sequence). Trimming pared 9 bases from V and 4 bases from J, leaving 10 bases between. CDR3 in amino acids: CASSTVYNSPLHF. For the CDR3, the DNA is TGTGCCAGCTCAACGGTTTATAATTCACCCCTCCACTTT. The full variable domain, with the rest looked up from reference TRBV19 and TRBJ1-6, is DGGITQSPKYLFRKEGQNVTLSCEQNLNHDAMYWYRQDPGQGLRLIYYSQIVNDFQKGDIAEGYSVSREKKESFPLTVTSAQKNPTAFYLCASSTVYNSPLHFGNGTRLTVT.

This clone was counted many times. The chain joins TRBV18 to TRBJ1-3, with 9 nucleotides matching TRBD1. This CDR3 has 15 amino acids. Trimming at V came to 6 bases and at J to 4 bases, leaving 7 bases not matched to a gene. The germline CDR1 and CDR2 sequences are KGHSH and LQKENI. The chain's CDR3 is CASSGQGKAGNTIYF. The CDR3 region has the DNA TGTGCCAGCTCGGGACAGGGCAAGGCCGGAAACACCATATATTTT.

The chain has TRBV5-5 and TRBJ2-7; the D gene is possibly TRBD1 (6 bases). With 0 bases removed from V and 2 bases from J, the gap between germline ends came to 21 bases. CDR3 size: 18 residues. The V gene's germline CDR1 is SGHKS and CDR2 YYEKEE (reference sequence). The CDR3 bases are TGTGCCAGCAGCTTGGAAGTATGGCGCGCGACAGGCGCCTACGAGCAGTACTTC. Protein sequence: CASSLEVWRATGAYEQYF. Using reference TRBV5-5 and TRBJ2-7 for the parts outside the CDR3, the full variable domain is DAGVTQSPTHLIKTRGQQVTLRCSPISGHKSVSWYQQVLGQGPQFIFQYYEKEERGRGNFPDRFSARQFPNYSSELNVNALLLGDSALYLCASSLEVWRATGAYEQYFGPGTRLTVT.

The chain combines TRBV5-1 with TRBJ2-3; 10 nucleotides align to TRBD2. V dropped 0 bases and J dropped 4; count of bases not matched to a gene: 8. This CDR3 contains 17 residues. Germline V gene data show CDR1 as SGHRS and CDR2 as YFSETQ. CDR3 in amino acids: CASSLGPSGGGPDTQYF. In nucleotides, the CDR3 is TGCGCCAGCAGCTTGGGACCAAGCGGGGGGGGCCCAGATACGCAGTATTTT.

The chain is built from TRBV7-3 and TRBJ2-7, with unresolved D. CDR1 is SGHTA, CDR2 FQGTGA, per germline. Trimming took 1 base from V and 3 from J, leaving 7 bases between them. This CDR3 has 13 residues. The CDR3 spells CASSLNSNYEQYF. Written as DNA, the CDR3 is TGTGCCAGCAGCTTAAATTCAAACTACGAGCAGTACTTC.

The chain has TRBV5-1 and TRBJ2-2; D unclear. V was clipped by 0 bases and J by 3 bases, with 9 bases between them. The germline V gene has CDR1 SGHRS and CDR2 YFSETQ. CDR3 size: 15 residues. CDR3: CASSLVGWYTGELFF. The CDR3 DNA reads TGCGCCAGCAGCTTGGTCGGGTGGTACACCGGGGAGCTGTTTTTT.